The 27 T cell receptor beta chains presented below share a single source sample, sequenced in a study of neoadjuvant nivolumab and ipilimumab in lung cancer. Using immunoSEQ multiplex PCR, the repertoire was profiled, and TCRdb retains in-frame clones only, with some absent. The sample lists fewer than 35,000 clones; under 95% were seen once. The sample in question was peripheral blood, obtained after neoadjuvant nivolumab, alone or with ipilimumab, at or shortly before surgery. Receptor source: an adult with non-small cell lung cancer.

This clone was detected only once. The chain couples TRBV11-1 to TRBJ2-1; 7 bases line up with TRBD2. Germline trimming cut 1 base from V and 0 bases from J; bases unmatched to any gene: 0. Germline lookup yields CDR1 SGHAT and CDR2 FQDESV (reference sequence). The CDR3 contains 15 residues. CDR3 region: CASSLGGSSYNEQFF. The CDR3 region has the DNA TGTGCCAGCAGCTTAGGCGGGAGCTCCTACAATGAGCAGTTCTTC.

This chain joins TRBV5-1 and TRBJ1-1; D not resolved. The CDR3 is 14 residues long. V lost 1 base and J lost 0, with 7 bases in between. CDR1 and CDR2 (germline): SGHRS, YFSETQ. DNA for the CDR3: TGCGCCAGCAGCTTGCCAACCCTGAACACTGAAGCTTTCTTT. Protein: CASSLPTLNTEAFF.

As regards this clone: The junction departs from germline at one end; a sequencing error may be responsible. The gene calls are TRBV11-2 and TRBJ1-1; D unclear. From germline, CDR1 is SGHAT and CDR2 FQNNGV. CDR3 size: 11 residues. CDR3 amino acids: CASSSHTEAFF. The CDR3 DNA reads as TGTGCCAGCAGCTCCCACACCGAAGCTTTCTTT.

The V call is TRBV6-1, the J call TRBJ1-1; 10 bases are shared with TRBD1. V lost 2 bases, J lost 13 bases, and 10 bases stayed unmatched. The germline gives CDR1 MNHNS, CDR2 SASEGT. This CDR3 comprises 14 residues. CDR3 nucleotides: TGTGCCAGCAGTGAACGTTGGGACAGGGGAAGTCTTTTCTTT. Its protein product is CASSERWDRGSLFF.

The chain joins TRBV12-5 to TRBJ1-5; D possibly corresponds to TRBD1 (5 bases). This CDR3 is 19 amino acids long. V lost 2 bases and J lost 6, with 26 bases in between. The germline gives CDR1 LGHNT, CDR2 FRNRAP. The CDR3 here is CASGLLRDGEIPAAQPQHF. CDR3 DNA sequence: TGTGCTAGTGGTTTGTTGCGGGACGGAGAGATCCCCGCGGCTCAGCCCCAGCATTTT. Supplemented by reference TRBV12-5 and TRBJ1-5, the full variable domain reads DARVTQTPRHKVTEMGQEVTMRCQPILGHNTVFWYRQTMMQGLELLAYFRNRAPLDDSGMPKDRFSAEMPDATLATLKIQPSEPRDSAVYFCASGLLRDGEIPAAQPQHFGDGTRLSIL.

The chain carries TRBV6-6 and TRBJ1-3; the D gene is possibly TRBD1 (5 bases). The germline V and J ends were trimmed by 7 bases and 4 bases, with 11 bases remaining between them. Germline V gene sequence: CDR1 MNHNY, CDR2 SVGAGI (reference sequence). This CDR3 is 13 amino acids long. CDR3 residues: CASTRQSGNTIYF. Written as DNA, the CDR3 is TGTGCCAGCACCAGACAGAGCGGAAACACCATATATTTT.

The chain carries TRBV10-3 and TRBJ2-3, with 9 bases aligning to TRBD2. V lost 2 bases and J lost 3; bases outside the gene matches: 6. The CDR3 is 16 amino acids. Germline assignment: CDR1 ENHRY and CDR2 SYGVKD. CDR3 loop: CAISEGLAPGTDTQYF. The CDR3 DNA reads TGTGCCATCAGTGAGGGACTAGCGCCAGGTACAGATACGCAGTATTTT.

V is TRBV4-1 and J is TRBJ1-5; 8 bases agree with TRBD1. Germline V gene lookup returns CDR1 MGHRA and CDR2 YSYEKL. The CDR3 runs 17 residues. Trimming took 1 base from V and 6 from J; bases not matched to a gene: 11. The CDR3 nucleotides read TGCGCCAGCAGCCAAGGTACGCGAGACAGGGGACGTCAGCCCCAGCATTTT. It encodes CASSQGTRDRGRQPQHF.

The rearrangement joins TRBV19 to TRBJ2-3; D possibly corresponds to TRBD2 (6 bases). The CDR3 is made up of 14 amino acids. Germline values: CDR1 LNHDA, CDR2 SQIVND (reference sequence). Between the trimmed V and J ends, which lost 4 bases and 9 bases, there was a span of 17 bases. CDR3 in DNA: TGTGCCAGTAGTAGGGGGGACTCCAAAGGCACGCAGTATTTT. The encoded protein is CASSRGDSKGTQYF.

The J gene is TRBJ1-2, the V gene TRBV5-6; D remains ambiguous. The CDR3 contains 14 residues. V was shortened by 0 bases and J by 8 bases, with 14 bases between the two germline ends. Per germline, CDR1 SGHDT and CDR2 YYEEEE. The CDR3 is CASSLERLGKGYTF. As DNA, the CDR3 is TGTGCCAGCAGCTTGGAGAGGTTAGGGAAGGGCTACACCTTC.

V is TRBV18 and J is TRBJ2-6, with 9 bases matching TRBD1. Unmatched junction bases numbered 9, after V lost 0 bases and J lost 0 bases. CDR3 length equals 20 residues. Germline-derived CDR1 and CDR2 are KGHSH and LQKENI. CDR3 sequence: CASSPPGTGTTVSGANVLTF. The CDR3 DNA sequence: TGTGCCAGCTCACCACCCGGGACAGGGACAACCGTCTCTGGGGCCAACGTCCTGACTTTC.

The chain links TRBV6-5 to TRBJ2-7; D is possibly TRBD2 (6 bases). V shed 8 bases and J shed 2 bases, with 16 bases lying between them. The CDR3 sequence is 14 residues long. CDR1 is MNHEY and CDR2 is SVGAGI in the germline V gene. The DNA of the CDR3 is TGTGCCAGCTCGATGGGACTGGCCGCCTACGAGCAGTACTTC. This gives the protein CASSMGLAAYEQYF.

The chain links TRBV4-2 to TRBJ2-7, with TRBD1 matching over 8 bases. Germline V gives CDR1 LGHNA, CDR2 YNFKEQ. CDR3 length equals 15 residues. J gave up 4 bases and V 1 base, and 6 bases lay outside the gene matches. CDR3 DNA sequence: TGTGCCAGCAGCCAAGTAGGGGACAGGCAGTACGAGCAGTACTTC. Amino acids: CASSQVGDRQYEQYF.

CDR3 amino acids: CASSLARSWNEQFF. For the CDR3, the DNA is TGTGCCAGCAGCTTAGCTCGTTCGTGGAATGAGCAGTTCTTC. V and J are TRBV11-2 and TRBJ2-1; D ambiguous. The CDR3 has 14 amino acids. V was clipped by 1 base and J by 7 bases, with 11 bases between them. Per germline, CDR1 SGHAT and CDR2 FQNNGV.

The genes are TRBV11-2 and TRBJ2-5; D gene uncertain. The germline V and J ends were trimmed by 1 base and 4 bases, with 16 bases remaining between them. The CDR3 runs to 16 residues. Germline V CDR1 and CDR2: SGHAT, FQNNGV. The CDR3 DNA sequence: TGTGCCAGCAGCTTAGGGGATTACCGTAATGTAGAGACCCAGTACTTC. Its protein product is CASSLGDYRNVETQYF.

The V call is TRBV27, the J call TRBJ2-7; D is tentatively TRBD1 or TRBD2 (5 bases each). The CDR3 extends over 15 amino acids. The germline V and J ends were trimmed by 4 bases and 0 bases, with 13 bases remaining between them. Per germline, CDR1 MNHEY and CDR2 SMNVEV (reference sequence). CDR3 in amino acids: CASSSTGTASYEQYF. As DNA, the CDR3 is TGTGCCAGCAGTTCGACCGGGACGGCCTCCTACGAGCAGTACTTC.

The chain has TRBV19 and TRBJ1-1; D is uncertain. Germline V gene lookup returns CDR1 LNHDA and CDR2 SQIVND (reference sequence). The length of the CDR3 is 18 residues. V was shortened by 4 bases and J by 0 bases, with 21 bases between the two germline ends. CDR3 nucleotides: TGTGCCAGTAGTAAGAGTATATATGCTACTCTAATGAACACTGAAGCTTTCTTT. It encodes CASSKSIYATLMNTEAFF.

Details on this clone: Germline and junction disagree at one end, which may indicate a read error. The chain has TRBV5-8 and TRBJ2-7; D is uncertain. Germline V CDR1 and CDR2: SGHTS, YDEGEE. The CDR3 covers 9 residues. CDR3 sequence: CASSSPLPF. Here the CDR3 DNA reads TGTGCCAGCAGCTCGCCCCTTCCCTTC.

This sequence joins TRBV27 and TRBJ2-2; the match to TRBD2 covers 13 bases. CDR1 and CDR2 from the germline V gene are MNHEY and SMNVEV (reference sequence). This CDR3 region has 20 residues. Trimming removed 4 bases from V and 3 bases from J; junction bases left unmatched: 14. This CDR3 reads CASSSRTSGRGLWHTGELFF. As DNA, the CDR3 is TGTGCCAGCAGTTCCCGGACTAGCGGGAGAGGGTTGTGGCACACCGGGGAGCTGTTTTTT.

This chain links TRBV11-2 with TRBJ2-7; D is perhaps TRBD1 or TRBD2 (6 bases each). V was shortened by 3 bases and J by 1 base, with 10 bases between the two germline ends. Germline assignment: CDR1 SGHAT and CDR2 FQNNGV. This CDR3 spans 14 amino acids. This CDR3 is CASSFGGQSYEQYF. The CDR3 bases are TGTGCCAGCAGCTTTGGGGGGCAATCCTACGAGCAGTACTTC. The full variable domain, completed using reference TRBV11-2 and TRBJ2-7, is EAGVAQSPRYKIIEKRQSVAFWCNPISGHATLYWYQQILGQGPKLLIQFQNNGVVDDSQLPKDRFSAERLKGVDSTLKIQPAKLEDSAVYLCASSFGGQSYEQYFGPGTRLTVT.

The rearrangement joins TRBV4-1 to TRBJ2-5, with D perhaps matching TRBD2 (6 bases). Looked up from germline, CDR1 is MGHRA and CDR2 is YSYEKL. Trimming pared 0 bases from V and 9 bases from J, leaving 26 bases between. The CDR3 sequence is 18 residues long. The CDR3 bases are TGCGCCAGCAGCCAAGATGTATTCGCGGGGCAGGTCATGCGGGCCCAGTACTTC. Encoded protein: CASSQDVFAGQVMRAQYF.

J is TRBJ2-5 and V is TRBV18; 10 bases agree with TRBD2. Germline-derived CDR1 and CDR2 are KGHSH and LQKENI. This CDR3 has 17 residues. V was clipped by 1 base and J by 1 base; unmatched bases: 6. CDR3 sequence (DNA): TGTGCCAGCTCACCACTCGCAGGGACTAGCGTCCAAGAGACCCAGTACTTC. Translated, it gives CASSPLAGTSVQETQYF.

The chain links TRBV5-6 to TRBJ2-6, with D unresolved. The germline gives CDR1 SGHDT, CDR2 YYEEEE. V lost 6 bases, J lost 0 bases, and 10 bases lay in between. The length of the CDR3 is 15 residues. This CDR3 is CASILLSSGANVLTF. The CDR3 DNA reads TGTGCCAGCATCCTACTCTCCTCTGGGGCCAACGTCCTGACTTTC.

V and J are TRBV28 and TRBJ1-5; tentatively, D is TRBD1 (5 bases). The CDR3 spans 14 residues. The germline V and J ends were trimmed by 7 bases and 5 bases, with 15 bases remaining between them. Germline V gene data show CDR1 as MDHEN and CDR2 as SYDVKM. For the CDR3, the DNA is TGTGCCAGCACTCTTGCAGGGAGGTATCAGCCCCAGCATTTT. Amino acids: CASTLAGRYQPQHF.

The chain recombines TRBV18 with TRBJ2-1, with 7 nucleotides matching TRBD2. Germline CDR1 is KGHSH and CDR2 is LQKENI. CDR3 size: 16 residues. V shed 1 base, J shed 10 bases, and the junction held 13 bases outside the gene matches. In DNA, the CDR3 is TGTGCCAGCTCACCACGGCGGGAGCCCCTTTTTGGGGAGCAGTTCTTC. This codes for CASSPRREPLFGEQFF. The entire variable domain, with the rest obtained from reference TRBV18 and TRBJ2-1, is as follows: NAGVMQNPRHLVRRRGQEARLRCSPMKGHSHVYWYRQLPEEGLKFMVYLQKENIIDESGMPKERFSAEFPKEGPSILRIQQVVRGDSAAYFCASSPRREPLFGEQFFGPGTRLTVL.

The chain's CDR3 is CASSLAPGDTQYF. The CDR3 region has the DNA TGTGCCAGCAGCTTAGCGCCGGGAGATACGCAGTATTTT. The chain couples TRBV7-2 to TRBJ2-3, with D uncertain. This CDR3 comprises 13 residues. Germline loops: CDR1 SGHTA, CDR2 FQGNSA. V lost 0 bases and J lost 5, with 6 bases in between.

The chain has TRBV11-2 and TRBJ2-3, with D unresolved. The CDR3 totals 15 residues. Trimming shortened V by 0 bases and J by 4 bases, and 11 bases separated the two germline ends. Germline CDR1 is SGHAT and CDR2 is FQNNGV. CDR3 residues: CASSLDRPRADTQYF. Here the CDR3 DNA reads TGTGCCAGCAGCTTAGATCGGCCTAGGGCAGATACGCAGTATTTT.